The clone carrying this TCR beta chain was seen a few times. Its specificity is unknown. TCRdb independently ran MiXCR on the reads; one entry per CDR3 protein. The top ten hold around 20% of the sample, which has approximately 300,000 distinct CDR3 sequences, 25% to 30% seen once. This CDR3 region has 16 residues. V was cut by 8 bases and J by 2 bases, with 21 bases left in between. The data are from a study of T cell repertoires in cytomegalovirus infection. Background on the study: Recently identified HLA-C-restricted and well-studied HLA-B-restricted CMV epitopes were used. Public signatures in TCR beta pointed to CMV infection and matching HLA type. Study results and limitations: CMV-specific HLA-C-restricted TCR beta clonotypes dominated the ex vivo response. Individuals carrying CMV plus the relevant HLA were identified by cumulative frequency of public TCR beta families.

The clonotype originates from a human donor in good health (CMV status not recorded). Some clones in this sample may be carry-over from other donors' samples. The input for sequencing was cultured PBMCs, taken from culture after CMV antigen stimulation. The rearrangement uses TRBV12-3 or TRBV12-4 and TRBJ1-1, with unresolved D. In DNA form, the CDR3 reads TGTGCCAGCTCACCCTTCCCCCCCCCAAGAAACACTGAAGCTTTCTTT. Protein sequence: CASSPFPPPRNTEAFF.